A selection of T cell receptor beta chains follows, all from one sample in a study of blood T cell repertoires in COVID-19. Libraries were prepared by immunoSEQ multiplex PCR; TCRdb keeps only in-frame clonotypes and omits some of them. The table has hundreds of thousands of clones, 85% to 90% seen once. The sample comprised PBMCs or T cells enriched from blood (not recorded which). The receptors shown here come from a man aged 25-45 years who had recovered from COVID-19. Each CDR3 is given with its conserved first and last residue. The D gene is left open where the match is weak. For some rows the clone size is stated as once, few or many, or as a class when expanded; others skip it.

TRBV3-1/TRBV3-2,TRBJ2-1,.,TRBD2,TGTGCCAGCAGCCAAGAGGCTAGCGGGACAGAGCAGTTCTTC,CASSQEASGTEQFF
TRBV3-1/TRBV3-2,TRBJ2-7,.,.,TGTGCCAGCAGCCAAGAATGGGGGCCAAGAGAGCAGTACTTC,CASSQEWGPREQYF
TRBV2,TRBJ2-1,.,TRBD1,TGTGCCAGCAAGACAGGGGTGTCCTACAATGAGCAGTTCTTC,CASKTGVSYNEQFF
TRBV7-9,TRBJ2-2,.,TRBD2,TGTGCCAGCAGCGACTCGACTAGCGGGAGTACCGGGGAGCTGTTTTTT,CASSDSTSGSTGELFF
TRBV28,TRBJ1-3,.,.,TGTGCCAGCAGTTTTGGGGCAGCGCTAGGAAACACCATATATTTT,CASSFGAALGNTIYF
TRBV19,TRBJ2-1,once,.,TGTGCCAGTCACGGCCCTCTGGCCAGCGATGAGCAGTTCTTC,CASHGPLASDEQFF
TRBV2,TRBJ2-3,.,.,TGTGCCAGCAGGGGAGACACAGATACGCAGTATTTT,CASRGDTDTQYF
TRBV29-1,TRBJ1-5,few,.,TGCAGCGTAGCCAACAGGGTTGAGGGCCCCCAGCATTTT,CSVANRVEGPQHF
TRBV7-9,TRBJ1-2,.,.,TGTGCCAGCAGCACAGCCCCAGGGGATGGCTACACCTTC,CASSTAPGDGYTF
TRBV12-3/TRBV12-4,TRBJ1-4,.,.,TGTGCCAGCAGTTTTCAGGGTGTGGAAAAACTGTTTTTT,CASSFQGVEKLFF
TRBV30,TRBJ2-7,.,.,TGTGCCTGGACCGAGGGCAGGGGTTACGAGCAGTACTTC,CAWTEGRGYEQYF
TRBV7-9,TRBJ1-1,.,.,TGTGCCAGCAGCTTTCTCGGACAGCCTGAAGCTTTCTTT,CASSFLGQPEAFF
TRBV10-1,TRBJ2-6,.,.,TGCGCCAGCAGTGAGGGGGCCGGGGCCAACGTCCTGACTTTC,CASSEGAGANVLTF
TRBV18,TRBJ2-1,.,TRBD2,TGTGCCAGCTCACCCCAGCGGGAGGCTTCACCCAATGAGCAGTTCTTC,CASSPQREASPNEQFF
TRBV9,TRBJ2-2,.,TRBD1,TGTGCCAGCAGCGCGACAGGGCTTATTACCGGGGAGCTGTTTTTT,CASSATGLITGELFF
TRBV6-5,TRBJ1-5,.,TRBD1,TGTGCCAGCAGGCGACAGGGGGGAACGAACCAGCATTTT,CASRRQGGTNQHF
TRBV2,TRBJ1-1,.,.,TGTGCCAGCAGGAGCCTAATCGGGGCTGAAGCTTTCTTT,CASRSLIGAEAFF
TRBV6-1,TRBJ2-2,.,.,TGTGCCAGCAGTGAAGGTCCCGGCGGGGACACCGGGGAGCTGTTTTTT,CASSEGPGGDTGELFF
TRBV28,TRBJ1-2,.,TRBD1,TGTGCCAGCAGAACCCCCCGGGCAGGGGGTGGCTACACCTTC,CASRTPRAGGGYTF
TRBV4-1,TRBJ2-1,.,.,TGCGCCAGCAGCTCCCCTCAAGGGGCCCTTGAGCAGTTCTTC,CASSSPQGALEQFF
TRBV10-3,TRBJ1-5,.,TRBD1,TGTGCCATCAGTGAACCAGGGGGCGGGCAGCCCCAGCATTTT,CAISEPGGGQPQHF
TRBV19,TRBJ2-1,.,TRBD2,TGTGCCAGTAGTAGAGGACTAGCGGGAGCTGGGGGGGGATACAATGAGCAGTTCTTC,CASSRGLAGAGGGYNEQFF
TRBV18,TRBJ2-7,.,TRBD1,TGTGCCAGCTCACCCCCGGGACAGGGAACTAGCTACGAGCAGTACTTC,CASSPPGQGTSYEQYF
TRBV18,TRBJ1-2,.,TRBD1,TGTGCCAGCTCACCCGGGACAGGCCTCTATGGCTACACCTTC,CASSPGTGLYGYTF
TRBV18,TRBJ1-2,.,.,TGTGCCAGCTCACAACAGGCCTACCCTAACTATGGCTACACCTTC,CASSQQAYPNYGYTF
TRBV11-2,TRBJ1-4,.,.,TGTGCCAGCAGCCCCCGGTTCGGGGCGGGGGGTGAAAAACTGTTTTTT,CASSPRFGAGGEKLFF
TRBV4-1,TRBJ2-7,few,.,TGCGCCAGCAGCCAAGATCCCACTAACGAGCAGTACTTC,CASSQDPTNEQYF
TRBV6-5,TRBJ2-6,.,.,TGTGCCAGCAGTTTCAGCTCAGGGGCTGGGGCCAACGTCCTGACTTTC,CASSFSSGAGANVLTF
TRBV7-8,TRBJ2-5,.,TRBD2,TGTGCCAGCACGCGAGTTGGGACTAGCGACCAAGAGACCCAGTACTTC,CASTRVGTSDQETQYF
TRBV28,TRBJ1-2,.,TRBD1,TGTGCCAGCAGTGCCGGGACAGCTTATGGCTACACCTTC,CASSAGTAYGYTF
TRBV7-9,TRBJ2-3,once,TRBD2,TGTGCCAGCAGCTTAGTGATAGCGGGACACACAGATACGCAGTATTTT,CASSLVIAGHTDTQYF
TRBV2,TRBJ2-1,once,.,TGTGCCAGCTCAACCTACAATGAGCAGTTCTTC,CASSTYNEQFF
TRBV5-1,TRBJ1-2,.,TRBD1,TGCGCCAGCAGCACACCCGGGACAGGTACCTCTAACTATGGCTACACCTTC,CASSTPGTGTSNYGYTF
TRBV28,TRBJ2-7,.,TRBD1,TGTGCCAGCAGTGACAGACAGGGCCCCTACGAGCAGTACTTC,CASSDRQGPYEQYF
TRBV7-2,TRBJ2-4,.,TRBD2,TGTGCCAGCAGCTTCTTAGCGGGAGAATACATTCAGTACTTC,CASSFLAGEYIQYF
TRBV28,TRBJ1-1,once,.,TGTGCCAGCAGTTTATTATTCACTGAAGCTTTCTTT,CASSLLFTEAFF
TRBV14,TRBJ2-7,.,TRBD2,TGTGCCAGCAGCCAAGATCTGTTCGCGGGAGGGAGAGGGCCCTACGAGCAGTACTTC,CASSQDLFAGGRGPYEQYF
TRBV27,TRBJ2-1,.,TRBD2,TGTGCCAGCAGACCGGGACTAGCGTTAAATGAGCAGTTCTTC,CASRPGLALNEQFF
TRBV5-1,TRBJ1-1,.,.,TGCGCCAGCAGCTTGGTTGGTCGGGGTTTGAACACTGAAGCTTTCTTT,CASSLVGRGLNTEAFF
TRBV28,TRBJ2-1,once,.,TGTGCCAGCAGCAGGAAAACCTACAATGAGCAGTTCTTC,CASSRKTYNEQFF
TRBV27,TRBJ1-6,.,.,TGTGCCAGCAGTACGAGGGACGGGAAAGACGGGAGATCACCCCTCCACTTT,CASSTRDGKDGRSPLHF
TRBV10-1,TRBJ1-4,.,.,TGCGCCAGTTGCCGGGTCAAGGGGGAAAAACTGTTTTTT,CASCRVKGEKLFF
TRBV5-6,TRBJ2-1,.,.,TGTGCCAGCAGCTCCGGAGTTAGCTCCTACAATGAGCAGTTCTTC,CASSSGVSSYNEQFF
TRBV9,TRBJ1-1,.,TRBD1,TGTGCCAGCAGCCTGCGGACAGGGAAGGAGGCTGAAGCTTTCTTT,CASSLRTGKEAEAFF
TRBV5-5,TRBJ2-7,.,.,TGTGCCAGCAGCTTGGACGCGGCAGTCGGTTACGAGCAGTACTTC,CASSLDAAVGYEQYF
TRBV29-1,TRBJ2-3,.,TRBD1,TGCAGCGTAGATGGGACAGGGAGATTTTATTTT,CSVDGTGRFYF
TRBV4-1,TRBJ1-6,.,TRBD1,TGCGCCAGCAGCCAAGGGCAGGGGGGCTATAATTCACCCCTCCACTTT,CASSQGQGGYNSPLHF
TRBV4-1,TRBJ2-7,.,.,TGCGCCAGCAGCCAAGTTTTTCCGGGTCGCTCCTACGAGCAGTACTTC,CASSQVFPGRSYEQYF
TRBV28,TRBJ1-2,few,.,TGTGCCAGCAGCCTAGCTACAGGGCTTCCGGGTGGCTACACCTTC,CASSLATGLPGGYTF
TRBV18,TRBJ2-1,.,TRBD2,TGTGCCAGCTCACCGGGACTAGCGACCTACAATGAGCAGTTCTTC,CASSPGLATYNEQFF
TRBV5-6,TRBJ1-2,once,TRBD1,TGTGCCAGCAGCACGACAGGGAGAGGCTACACCTTC,CASSTTGRGYTF
TRBV7-8,TRBJ1-2,.,.,TGTGCCAGCAGCTCCCTAGGCGGCTATGGCTACACCTTC,CASSSLGGYGYTF
TRBV14,TRBJ1-5,once,.,TGTGCCAGCAGCCATTCAGGGTTGGATCAGCCCCAGCATTTT,CASSHSGLDQPQHF